What follows are 32 T cell receptor beta chains derived from one specimen sequenced in a study of cytomegalovirus exposure and HLA in healthy donors. The PCR used 60 Vbeta and 13 Jbeta primers. Sequencing used immunoSEQ multiplex PCR; TCRdb keeps in-frame clones, though not all of them. This sample has some 98,000 clones, with 70% to 80% found just once. The sample comprised PBMCs. These receptors all come from a man between 18 and 35 years old in good health and CMV-seropositive.

A word on this clone: At one of its ends the junction is not consistent with the germline gene, which may arise from a read error. CDR3 sequence: CSSSLDGPEAFF. The CDR3 coding sequence is TGTTCCAGCAGCTTAGATGGCCCTGAAGCTTTCTTT. This chain links TRBV7-9 with TRBJ1-1; D is undetermined. The CDR3 consists of 12 residues. CDR1 is SEHNR, CDR2 FQNEAQ, per germline (reference sequence).

This sequence joins TRBV5-5 and TRBJ2-7; 7 positions match TRBD1. The CDR3 is 16 amino acids. Per the germline V gene, CDR1 is SGHKS and CDR2 is YYEKEE (reference sequence). Trimming at V came to 1 base and at J to 0 bases, leaving 7 bases not matched to a gene. CDR3 bases: TGTGCCAGCAGCTTGAGAGGGGGCGCTTCCTCCTACGAGCAGTACTTC. This encodes CASSLRGGASSYEQYF.

This clone turned up a few times. The chain recombines TRBV6-6 with TRBJ1-6; TRBD1 might be the D (6 bases). The CDR3 length is 15 residues. Deletions cut 5 bases from V and 7 bases from J, with 15 bases between. Germline V CDR1 and CDR2: MNHNY, SVGAGI (reference sequence). For the CDR3, the DNA is TGTGCCAGCAGTAGACAGGACCTCAGAAATTCACCCCTCCACTTT. Amino acids: CASSRQDLRNSPLHF.

V and J are TRBV9 and TRBJ1-6; no definite D call. Trimming stripped 4 bases from V and 7 bases from J, with 15 bases between. The germline CDR1 and CDR2 sequences are SGDLS and YYNGEE. The CDR3 runs 15 residues. In DNA form, the CDR3 reads TGTGCCAGCAGCCCGGGCGTCACGGGGAATTCACCCCTCCACTTT. It specifies CASSPGVTGNSPLHF. Drawing the rest from reference TRBV9 and TRBJ1-6, the complete variable domain is DSGVTQTPKHLITATGQRVTLRCSPRSGDLSVYWYQQSLDQGLQFLIQYYNGEERAKGNILERFSAQQFPDLHSELNLSSLELGDSALYFCASSPGVTGNSPLHFGNGTRLTVT.

The gene calls are TRBV7-6 and TRBJ2-1; 15 positions match TRBD2. V shed 1 base and J 8 bases; nucleotides not matched to a gene: 3. The CDR3 spans 16 residues. Germline CDR1 is SGHVS and CDR2 is FNYEAQ. The CDR3 sequence is CASSLGTSGGADEQFF. The CDR3 DNA reads TGTGCCAGCAGCTTAGGGACTAGCGGGGGGGCAGATGAGCAGTTCTTC.

The chain employs TRBV19 and TRBJ1-2; 7 nucleotides align to TRBD1. V dropped 5 bases and J dropped 8; count of bases not matched to a gene: 17. This CDR3 is 16 amino acids long. Germline loops: CDR1 LNHDA, CDR2 SQIVND (reference sequence). The CDR3 region is CASSPSWDSGTWGYTF. In nucleotides, the CDR3 is TGTGCCAGTAGTCCGAGCTGGGACAGTGGGACCTGGGGCTACACCTTC.

This clone has a single count. This chain connects TRBV15 to TRBJ2-2; maybe TRBD1 (6 bases). With 0 bases removed from V and 5 bases from J, the gap between germline ends came to 13 bases. The CDR3 length is 16 residues. Germline V gene lookup returns CDR1 LNHNV and CDR2 YYDKDF (reference sequence). In DNA, the CDR3 is TGTGCCACCAGCAGAGATTTGACAGGCGGAACCGGGGAGCTGTTTTTT. Amino acid sequence: CATSRDLTGGTGELFF.

Here the CDR3 DNA reads TGTGCCAGCAGGGCCCAACCAGGGGGGCCCAAAAACATTCAGTACTTC. It encodes CASRAQPGGPKNIQYF. The genes are TRBV2 and TRBJ2-4; D perhaps matches TRBD1 (7 bases). This CDR3 region has 16 residues. Germline V gene lookup returns CDR1 SNHLY and CDR2 FYNNEI. V lost 6 bases and J 2 bases, leaving 17 bases between the germline ends.

The chain combines TRBV28 with TRBJ2-2, with D maybe TRBD2 (7 bases). The CDR3 consists of 17 residues. The germline V gene has CDR1 MDHEN and CDR2 SYDVKM. Trimming pared 2 bases from V and 6 bases from J, leaving 19 bases between. Here the CDR3 reads CASSLALGGPYSGELFF. The CDR3 DNA follows: TGTGCCAGCAGTTTAGCCCTCGGGGGGCCGTATTCCGGGGAGCTGTTTTTT.

As for this clone: One end of the junction fails to match germline, which may point to a read error. The chain couples TRBV5-4 to TRBJ1-3; D is perhaps TRBD1 (5 bases). The CDR3 extends over 15 amino acids. Germline CDR1 SGHNT, CDR2 YYREEE (reference sequence). The CDR3 protein is CASSFGQASGNTIYF. The CDR3 DNA is TGTGCCAGCAGCTTTGGACAAGCCTCTGGAAACACAATATATTTT. The full variable domain, its missing parts supplied by reference TRBV5-4 and TRBJ1-3, is ETGVTQSPTHLIKTRGQQVTLRCSSQSGHNTVSWYQQALGQGPQFIFQYYREEENGRGNFPPRFSGLQFPNYSSELNVNALELDDSALYLCASSFGQASGNTIYFGEGSWLTVV.

The chain uses TRBV29-1 and TRBJ2-1, with TRBD1 matching over 8 bases. The CDR3 covers 15 residues. Trimming at V came to 7 bases and at J to 2 bases, leaving 10 bases not matched to a gene. Germline CDR1 and CDR2: SQVTM and ANQGSEA. The CDR3 loop reads CSGALGQAAYNEQFF. In DNA, the CDR3 is TGCAGCGGTGCCCTGGGACAGGCCGCCTACAATGAGCAGTTCTTC.

The rearrangement joins TRBV10-3 to TRBJ2-2; TRBD2 aligns across 7 bases. V lost 2 bases and J lost 2; bases outside the gene matches: 14. The CDR3 contains 19 residues. The germline V gene encodes CDR1 ENHRY and CDR2 SYGVKD. This CDR3 reads CAISENPGGGPKNTGELFF. DNA of the CDR3: TGTGCCATCAGTGAGAACCCTGGGGGGGGACCGAAAAACACCGGGGAGCTGTTTTTT.

This chain joins TRBV7-2 and TRBJ1-5, with D hard to call. The CDR3 is 17 amino acids. The V end was cut by 0 bases, the J end by 0 bases, with 12 bases between. From germline, CDR1 is SGHTA and CDR2 FQGNSA. CDR3 nucleotide sequence: TGTGCCAGCAGCTTAGCTGTACGAAGACTTAGCAATCAGCCCCAGCATTTT. This gives the protein CASSLAVRRLSNQPQHF.

V gene TRBV10-3 combines with J gene TRBJ1-3; 9 bases agree with TRBD1. This CDR3 region has 17 residues. V trimming: 6 bases; J trimming: 0 bases; junction bases outside the gene matches: 9. Looked up from germline, CDR1 is ENHRY and CDR2 is SYGVKD. CDR3 DNA sequence: TGTGCCATCAGGATCGGGACAGGGCAAAACTCTGGAAACACCATATATTTT. This sequence encodes CAIRIGTGQNSGNTIYF.

This chain joins TRBV19 and TRBJ1-2; 7 bases are shared with TRBD1. Germline CDR1 LNHDA, CDR2 SQIVND (reference sequence). The V gene end was trimmed by 5 bases and the J gene end by 12 bases; junction bases not matched to a gene: 6. The CDR3 has 11 residues. CDR3 residues: CASSQGGAHTF. The DNA of the CDR3 is TGTGCCAGTAGTCAGGGGGGCGCCCACACCTTC.

As DNA, the CDR3 is TGTGCCACAGCCGACAGGGGAGACTATGGCTACACCTTC. Its translation is CATADRGDYGYTF. The chain combines TRBV10-3 with TRBJ1-2; 8 bases are shared with TRBD1. There are 13 residues in the CDR3. V was pared by 10 bases and J by 3 bases, with 7 bases of the junction left unmatched. CDR1 and CDR2 from the germline V gene are ENHRY and SYGVKD.

The chain couples TRBV4-1 to TRBJ2-7; TRBD1 matches 8 bases. The CDR3 length is 15 residues. The V segment lost 1 base and the J segment 3 bases; nucleotides outside the gene matches: 5. CDR1 and CDR2 from the germline V gene are MGHRA and YSYEKL. Here the CDR3 reads CASSQAGGVIYEQYF. The CDR3 nucleotides read TGCGCCAGCAGCCAAGCAGGGGGCGTAATCTACGAGCAGTACTTC.

The CDR3: CAWRSYRGGNYEQYF. The CDR3 DNA follows: TGTGCCTGGAGAAGCTACAGGGGAGGAAACTACGAGCAGTACTTC. The chain employs TRBV30 and TRBJ2-7, with D possibly matching TRBD1 (7 bases). The CDR3 is 15 amino acids. V was cut by 3 bases and J by 3 bases, with 18 bases left in between. Germline values: CDR1 GTSNPN, CDR2 SVGIG (reference sequence). The full variable domain, rest sourced from reference TRBV30 and TRBJ2-7, is SQTIHQWPATLVQPVGSPLSLECTVEGTSNPNLYWYRQAAGRGLQLLFYSVGIGQISSEVPQNLSASRPQDRQFILSSKKLLLSDSGFYLCAWRSYRGGNYEQYFGPGTRLTVT.

The chain joins TRBV28 to TRBJ1-1; 7 positions agree with TRBD1. The CDR3 runs 13 residues. Germline V gives CDR1 MDHEN, CDR2 SYDVKM. V lost 4 bases to trimming and J lost 6 bases; unmatched junction nucleotides: 5. The CDR3 nucleotides are TGTGCCAGCAGTTCTCGACAGGGACCTGAAGCTTTCTTT. Protein product: CASSSRQGPEAFF.

This clone was picked up one time. The chain joins TRBV4-2 to TRBJ2-5, with 7 bases that match TRBD2. Trimming cost V 3 bases and J 3 bases; bases outside gene matches: 4. CDR1 and CDR2 (germline): LGHNA, YNFKEQ. The CDR3 is made up of 14 amino acids. The CDR3 bases are TGTGCCAGCAGCCACCGCGGGGGTGAAGAGACCCAGTACTTC. The encoded protein is CASSHRGGEETQYF.

The chain has TRBV15 and TRBJ2-2; 8 bases match TRBD1. CDR1 is LNHNV and CDR2 is YYDKDF in the germline V gene (reference sequence). J gave up 5 bases and V 0 bases, and 8 bases lay outside the gene matches. CDR3 length equals 17 residues. The DNA for the CDR3 is TGTGCCACCAGCAGAGAACGGGACAGGCGGAGGACCGGGGAGCTGTTTTTT. Its translation is CATSRERDRRRTGELFF.

This rearrangement joins TRBV9 to TRBJ1-2; the match to TRBD1 covers 9 bases. Germline CDR1 is SGDLS and CDR2 is YYNGEE. Unmatched junction bases numbered 11, after V lost 0 bases and J lost 5 bases. The CDR3 runs 17 residues. The CDR3 loop is CASSVDPGTGIWYGYTF. CDR3 DNA sequence: TGTGCCAGCAGCGTAGACCCCGGGACAGGGATTTGGTATGGCTACACCTTC.

V usage is TRBV15 and J usage is TRBJ2-7; 7 bases are shared with TRBD1. This CDR3 has 15 amino acids. Looked up from germline, CDR1 is LNHNV and CDR2 is YYDKDF (reference sequence). The V and J ends lost 0 bases and 3 bases, in that order; junction bases with no gene match: 5. Here the CDR3 DNA reads TGTGCCACCAGCAGAGATTTAGGGGGCGGCTACGAGCAGTACTTC. Protein: CATSRDLGGGYEQYF.

This clone turned up a few times. The chain joins TRBV5-1 to TRBJ2-7; 11 bases agree with TRBD2. The V gene's germline CDR1 is SGHRS and CDR2 YFSETQ. J lost 3 bases, V lost 3 bases, and 8 bases had no gene match. The CDR3 is made up of 16 amino acids. This CDR3 reads CASSSSGTSGNYEQYF. The CDR3 DNA is TGCGCCAGCAGCTCGTCCGGGACTAGCGGTAACTACGAGCAGTACTTC.

DNA of the CDR3: TGTGCCAGCACCGACAGGGGGCGGTACGAGCAGTACTTC. It codes for CASTDRGRYEQYF. The V call is TRBV6-1, the J call TRBJ2-7; 10 bases align to TRBD1. The CDR3 sequence is 13 residues long. Looked up from germline, CDR1 is MNHNS and CDR2 is SASEGT. V shed 7 bases, J shed 4 bases, and the junction held 4 bases outside the gene matches.

This chain uses TRBV6-5 with TRBJ2-7; TRBD2 might be the D (6 bases). The CDR3 totals 12 residues. Per germline, CDR1 MNHEY and CDR2 SVGAGI. With 7 bases removed from V and 0 bases from J, the gap between germline ends came to 7 bases. CDR3: CASIGSSYEQYF. The DNA for the CDR3 is TGTGCCAGCATCGGGAGCTCCTACGAGCAGTACTTC.

CDR3 coding DNA: TGTGCCAGCAGCTCAAGGGCGGGAGAGCAGTTCTTC. It codes for CASSSRAGEQFF. The rearrangement links TRBV7-8 to TRBJ2-1, with D possibly being TRBD2 (6 bases). The germline V and J ends were trimmed by 4 bases and 10 bases, with 11 bases remaining between them. CDR1 is SGHVS and CDR2 is FQNEAQ in the germline V gene. The CDR3 sequence is 12 residues long.

The J gene is TRBJ2-3, the V gene TRBV13, with 12 bases fitting TRBD2. CDR1 and CDR2 (germline): PRHDT, FYEKMQ (reference sequence). This CDR3 region has 17 residues. Trimming cost V 2 bases and J 2 bases; bases outside gene matches: 5. The CDR3 DNA is TGTGCCAGCAGCTTAATAGGACTAGCGGGGACCACAGATACGCAGTATTTT. It is translated as CASSLIGLAGTTDTQYF.

The chain carries TRBV9 and TRBJ2-5; TRBD2 matches 10 bases. CDR3 length equals 16 residues. Germline CDR1 is SGDLS and CDR2 is YYNGEE. The J segment lost 5 bases and the V segment lost 0 bases, leaving 7 bases of the junction unmatched. The CDR3, as DNA: TGTGCCAGCAGCGTAGCTAGCGGGGGCCCCGGGGAGACCCAGTACTTC. Translating it yields CASSVASGGPGETQYF.

This chain links TRBV7-7 with TRBJ1-1; 9 positions agree with TRBD1. V shed 4 bases, J shed 4 bases, and the junction held 10 bases outside the gene matches. The length of the CDR3 is 16 residues. Germline V gene sequence: CDR1 SSHAT, CDR2 FNYEAQ (reference sequence). The CDR3 spells CASSSQGTGNGTEAFF. The CDR3 bases are TGTGCCAGCAGCTCGCAAGGGACAGGGAATGGCACTGAAGCTTTCTTT. The complete variable domain, with remaining parts taken from reference TRBV7-7 and TRBJ1-1, reads GAGVSQSPRYKVTKRGQDVTLRCDPISSHATLYWYQQALGQGPEFLTYFNYEAQPDKSGLPSDRFSAERPEGSISTLTIQRTEQRDSAMYRCASSSQGTGNGTEAFFGQGTRLTVV.

This sequence joins TRBV9 and TRBJ1-6; D is perhaps TRBD1 (5 bases). Germline CDR1 and CDR2: SGDLS and YYNGEE. The V gene lost 1 base and the J gene lost 6 bases, with 17 bases spanning the gap. The CDR3 runs 17 residues. DNA of the CDR3: TGTGCCAGCAGCGTATCCCTCAGACAGACGGGTAATTCACCCCTCCACTTT. It specifies CASSVSLRQTGNSPLHF.

The chain uses TRBV7-9 and TRBJ2-7; D is uncertain. Deletions cut 2 bases from V and 4 bases from J, with 15 bases between. The V gene's germline CDR1 is SEHNR and CDR2 FQNEAQ (reference sequence). The CDR3 loop spans 15 amino acids. The CDR3 bases are TGTGCCAGCAGCTTAATGGGTGGGTTCGGGTACGAGCAGTACTTC. Translated, it gives CASSLMGGFGYEQYF.